Listed below are T cell receptor beta chains from one sample, sequenced in a study of blood T cell repertoires in COVID-19. Data came from immunoSEQ multiplex PCR; TCRdb stores just in-frame clones and leaves some out. The sample carries about 110,000 clones, 82% recorded once. The material sequenced was peripheral blood. The receptors originated from a woman aged 60-75 years with acute or convalescent COVID-19. Both conserved end residues are part of each CDR3. The D gene is left open where the match is weak. Size is stated for part of the rows, as once, few or many counts, or as a class when the clone is expanded.

d_gene	abundance	v_gene	j_gene	CDR3nt	CDR3aa
.	.	TRBV21-1	TRBJ2-3	TGTGCCAGCAGCAACCTGAGGCGGGCTAGCGGCCAAGATACGCAGTATTTT	CASSNLRRASGQDTQYF
TRBD2	.	TRBV5-1	TRBJ2-5	TGCGCCAGCAGCGCAACTCTAGCGGGGGGCCGTAGGGGAGAGATCCAGTACTTC	CASSATLAGGRRGEIQYF
.	.	TRBV20-1	TRBJ1-2	TGCAGTGCTAGAGACAGTAATGGCTACACCTTC	CSARDSNGYTF
TRBD1	.	TRBV5-1	TRBJ1-4	TGCGCCAGCAGCCCCACAGGGGGGTCTAATGAAAAACTGTTTTTT	CASSPTGGSNEKLFF
.	.	TRBV4-3	TRBJ1-5	TGCGCCAGCAGCCAAGATCAGGAACAAAGCAATCAGCCCCAGCATTTT	CASSQDQEQSNQPQHF
TRBD1	.	TRBV4-3	TRBJ2-1	TGCGCCAGCAGCCGGATTGCCGGGACAGTAGACAATGAGCAGTTCTTC	CASSRIAGTVDNEQFF
.	few	TRBV4-2	TRBJ1-4	TGTGCCAGCAGCCAAGATTCGGAGGGAGGTTTGGGGAAACTGTTTTTT	CASSQDSEGGLGKLFF
TRBD2	.	TRBV4-3	TRBJ2-7	TGCGCCAGCAGCCATTCCCCTAGCGGGGGGTACGAGCAGTACTTC	CASSHSPSGGYEQYF
TRBD1	.	TRBV7-6	TRBJ2-7	TGTGCCAGCAGCTTAGCGATCTGGGTAACAGGGGGGAGCTCCTACGAGCAGTACTTC	CASSLAIWVTGGSSYEQYF
TRBD1	.	TRBV7-8	TRBJ1-1	TGTGCCAGCAGCTCTACCTCCGGGACAGGGGGCGGCAGACGGATGAACACTGAAGCTTTCTTT	CASSSTSGTGGGRRMNTEAFF
.	few	TRBV6-5	TRBJ1-1	TGTGCCAGCAGTTACTCGGAGACAGGCAACACTGAAGCTTTCTTT	CASSYSETGNTEAFF
.	few	TRBV7-2	TRBJ1-2	TGTGCCAGCAGCTTAGACGGAGCTGTCGCTGGCTACACCTTC	CASSLDGAVAGYTF
TRBD1	.	TRBV7-2	TRBJ2-2	TGTGCCAGCAGCTTAGTAGGGACAGGGGTGTCCGGGGAGCTGTTTTTT	CASSLVGTGVSGELFF
.	.	TRBV18	TRBJ1-5	TGTGCCAGCTCACCCCCGGGTAACCAGCCCCAGCATTTT	CASSPPGNQPQHF
.	.	TRBV7-6	TRBJ2-6	TGTGCCAGCAGCCCTCCGGGAAGGGCTGGGGCCAACGTCCTGACTTTC	CASSPPGRAGANVLTF
TRBD1	.	TRBV11-2	TRBJ2-7	TGTGCCAGCAGCTTAGGACAGGGGAGATACGAGCAGTACTTC	CASSLGQGRYEQYF
.	.	TRBV6-5	TRBJ1-2	TGTGCCAGCAGCACCCCGGGGGGGCCTGACTATGGCTACACCTTC	CASSTPGGPDYGYTF
TRBD2	.	TRBV24-1	TRBJ2-7	TGTGCCACCGGGGGGGGGAACAACGAGCAGTACTTC	CATGGGNNEQYF
TRBD2	.	TRBV6-6	TRBJ2-2	TGTGCCAGCAGCAGGGAGCGGGGAACGAACACCGGGGAGCTGTTTTTT	CASSRERGTNTGELFF
TRBD2	.	TRBV6-5	TRBJ2-1	TGTGCCAGCAGTACGGGGGGGGATAATGAGCAGTTCTTC	CASSTGGDNEQFF
.	.	TRBV24-1	TRBJ2-6	TGTGCCACCAGTGATTCTAGGACAGCGCTCTCTGGGGCCAACGTCCTGACTTTC	CATSDSRTALSGANVLTF
TRBD1	.	TRBV28	TRBJ2-2	TGTGCCAGCAGTTACCCCGGACAGGGCGACCCACAACGATTCCGATTGGGACACACCGGGGAGCTGTTTTTT	CASSYPGQGDPQRFRLGHTGELFF
TRBD1	.	TRBV15	TRBJ2-5	TGTGCCACCAGCAGAGCGGACAGGTCGACCCAAGAGACCCAGTACTTC	CATSRADRSTQETQYF
.	.	TRBV11-3	TRBJ2-4	TGTGCCAGCAGCTTAGAACGCGAGAACATTCAGTACTTC	CASSLERENIQYF
.	.	TRBV5-1	TRBJ2-1	TGCGCCAGCAGCCAGAGTTACTCGGGGAACAATGAGCAGTTCTTC	CASSQSYSGNNEQFF
.	.	TRBV27	TRBJ1-1	TGTGCCAGCAGTTTTCGGTCAGGGATGAACACTGAAGCTTTCTTT	CASSFRSGMNTEAFF
.	.	TRBV9	TRBJ1-6	TGTGCCAGCACGGAGTCAAGCTCCTATAATTCACCCCTCCACTTT	CASTESSSYNSPLHF
TRBD2	.	TRBV27	TRBJ2-5	TGTGCCAGCAGTATAGCGGGGGGCTCCCAAGAGACCCAGTACTTC	CASSIAGGSQETQYF
.	.	TRBV6-5	TRBJ1-4	TGTGCCAGCAGTTACGGTCAAGGGGCGACTAATGAAAAACTGTTTTTT	CASSYGQGATNEKLFF
TRBD1	.	TRBV18	TRBJ2-7	TGTGCCAGCTCAAAGGGACAGGGGCGGACCTACGAGCAGTACTTC	CASSKGQGRTYEQYF
TRBD1	.	TRBV28	TRBJ1-2	TGTGCCAGCAGCCAGGGGACAGCCTATGGCTACACCTTC	CASSQGTAYGYTF
.	.	TRBV27	TRBJ1-1	TGTGCCAGCAGTTTATACAGTTACACTGAAGCTTTCTTT	CASSLYSYTEAFF
.	.	TRBV6-5	TRBJ1-2	TGTGCCAGCAGCGGTACAGGGCCGGACTATGGCTACACCTTC	CASSGTGPDYGYTF
.	.	TRBV5-1	TRBJ2-5	TGCGCCAGCAGCTACCGACTCTCCCTCCAAGAGACCCAGTACTTC	CASSYRLSLQETQYF
TRBD1	.	TRBV28	TRBJ2-4	TGTGCCAGCAGTTTGACCGGGACAGGGGCCAAAAACATTCAGTACTTC	CASSLTGTGAKNIQYF
.	.	TRBV19	TRBJ2-1	TGTGCCAGTAGTATCGAACGGGATTCTGAGCAGTTCTTC	CASSIERDSEQFF
TRBD1	.	TRBV19	TRBJ1-5	TGTGCCAGTAGAGCCTGGGGGACAGGGGGCCCCGCGTACAATCAGCCCCAGCATTTT	CASRAWGTGGPAYNQPQHF
TRBD1	.	TRBV9	TRBJ1-4	TGTGCCAGCAGCGTAGGGCAGGGGGTTAATGAAAAACTGTTTTTT	CASSVGQGVNEKLFF
.	.	TRBV12-3/TRBV12-4	TRBJ2-5	TGTGCCAGCGGACCCTGGGGCGAAGAGACCCAGTACTTC	CASGPWGEETQYF
.	.	TRBV19	TRBJ1-2	TGTGCCAGTAGGAATCCTACAGGGCGGGCGAACTATGGCTACACCTTC	CASRNPTGRANYGYTF
TRBD2	.	TRBV28	TRBJ2-5	TGTGCCAGCAGTTCCCCGACGGGGGGTGAGACCCAGTACTTC	CASSSPTGGETQYF
.	many	TRBV9	TRBJ2-3	TGTGCCAGTCCTACCCCGGGGGACACAGATACGCAGTATTTT	CASPTPGDTDTQYF
TRBD2	.	TRBV3-1/TRBV3-2	TRBJ2-5	TGTGCCAGCAGCCGGCCTCTAGCGGGGGGATTTCAAGAGACCCAGTACTTC	CASSRPLAGGFQETQYF
TRBD2	.	TRBV2	TRBJ2-2	TGTGCCAGCAGGGGGACTAGAATCCGGGAGCTGTTTTTT	CASRGTRIRELFF
TRBD1	.	TRBV28	TRBJ1-2	TGTGCCAGCAGTACCGAAGGCCAGGGGGAAGGCTACACCTTC	CASSTEGQGEGYTF
TRBD1	.	TRBV6-6	TRBJ1-6	TGTGCCAGCAGTCGAACGACAGGGGAAAATTCACCCCTCCACTTT	CASSRTTGENSPLHF
.	.	TRBV19	TRBJ1-4	TGTGCCAGTAGTAGAGGTACGGCTAATGAAAAACTGTTTTTT	CASSRGTANEKLFF
TRBD1	.	TRBV29-1	TRBJ2-7	TGCAGCGCAGAGTACCGGGACAGCGAGCAGTACTTC	CSAEYRDSEQYF
.	.	TRBV4-3	TRBJ1-2	TGCGCCAGCAGCCAAGCCCCCTGGGCTCCGAACTATGGCTACACCTTC	CASSQAPWAPNYGYTF
TRBD1	.	TRBV4-2	TRBJ2-3	TGTGCCAGCGGGGGGGACAGGGGACCAGATACGCAGTATTTT	CASGGDRGPDTQYF
TRBD1	once	TRBV15	TRBJ1-4	TGTGCCACCAGCAGAGATGACGGACAGGGGACTAATGAAAAACTGTTTTTT	CATSRDDGQGTNEKLFF
TRBD1	.	TRBV30	TRBJ1-3	TGTGCCTGGAGTGTACAGGGGCACACTTACTCTGGAAACACCATATATTTT	CAWSVQGHTYSGNTIYF
.	.	TRBV5-1	TRBJ1-1	TGCGCCAGCAGTACACAGAACACTGAAGCTTTCTTT	CASSTQNTEAFF
.	.	TRBV28	TRBJ1-1	TGTGCCAGCAGTATCAGGTTCAAGTGGAATGAAGCTTTCTTT	CASSIRFKWNEAFF
TRBD1	.	TRBV6-5	TRBJ1-1	TGTGCCAGCAGTAGATCCAGACAGGGGGACACTGAAGCTTTCTTT	CASSRSRQGDTEAFF
.	.	TRBV30	TRBJ2-5	TGTGCCTGGATGACGGGAGAGACCCAGTACTTC	CAWMTGETQYF
.	.	TRBV14	TRBJ1-4	TGTGCCAGCAGCCAAGTTAAAGGGGGAGCAACTAATGAAAAACTGTTTTTT	CASSQVKGGATNEKLFF
TRBD1	.	TRBV27	TRBJ2-1	TGTGCCAGCAGTCGGACAGGGGGCTTCTGGGATGAGCAGTTCTTC	CASSRTGGFWDEQFF
TRBD2	.	TRBV6-5	TRBJ2-1	TGTGCCAGCAGTTACTCTAGCGGGGGGCGGAACAATGAGCAGTTCTTC	CASSYSSGGRNNEQFF
TRBD1	.	TRBV4-3	TRBJ1-2	TGCGCCAGCAGCCAAGTGGGACAGACAACTTATGGCTACACCTTC	CASSQVGQTTYGYTF